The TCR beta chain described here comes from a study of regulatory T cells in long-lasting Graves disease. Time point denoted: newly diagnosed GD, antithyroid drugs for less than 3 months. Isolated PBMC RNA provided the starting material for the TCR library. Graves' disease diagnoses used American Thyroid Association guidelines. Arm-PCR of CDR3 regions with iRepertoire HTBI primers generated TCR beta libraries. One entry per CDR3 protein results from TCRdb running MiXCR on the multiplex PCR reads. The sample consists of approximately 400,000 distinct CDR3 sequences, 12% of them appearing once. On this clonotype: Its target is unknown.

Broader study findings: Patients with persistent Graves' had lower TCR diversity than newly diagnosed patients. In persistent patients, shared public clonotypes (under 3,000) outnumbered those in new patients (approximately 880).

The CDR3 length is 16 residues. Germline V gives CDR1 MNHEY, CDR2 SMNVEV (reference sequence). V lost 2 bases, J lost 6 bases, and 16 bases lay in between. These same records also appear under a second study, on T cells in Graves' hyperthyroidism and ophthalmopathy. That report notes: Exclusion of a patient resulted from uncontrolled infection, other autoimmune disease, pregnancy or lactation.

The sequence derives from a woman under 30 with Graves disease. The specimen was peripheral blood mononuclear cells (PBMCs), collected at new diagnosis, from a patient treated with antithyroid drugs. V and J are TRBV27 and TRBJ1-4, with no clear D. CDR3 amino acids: CASSLQLGLGDEKLFF. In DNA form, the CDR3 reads TGTGCCAGCAGTTTACAATTAGGCCTTGGGGATGAAAAACTGTTTTTT.